These 7 T cell receptor beta chains share one sample of origin, sequenced in a study of glioma-infiltrating T cells after dendritic cell vaccination. Here immunoSEQ multiplex PCR was the method, and the copy in TCRdb shows in-frame clones only, minus some. The table records roughly 68,000 clones, approximately 78% of them present only once. The sample consisted of blood, taken before dendritic cell vaccination. These receptors originate from a human donor with glioblastoma.

The chain is built from TRBV19 and TRBJ1-5, with D perhaps matching TRBD1 (6 bases). V gave up 7 bases and J gave up 5 bases, with 18 bases separating them. Germline V CDR1 and CDR2: LNHDA, SQIVND (reference sequence). The CDR3 loop spans 15 amino acids. The CDR3 bases are TGTGCCAGTACTACGTTGGGGGCCCTCGATCAGCCCCAGCATTTT. Translation gives CASTTLGALDQPQHF.

The chain couples TRBV30 to TRBJ2-7, with 11 bases fitting TRBD1. V shed 5 bases, J shed 4 bases, and the junction held 7 bases outside the gene matches. Germline V lookup: CDR1 GTSNPN, CDR2 SVGIG (reference sequence). This CDR3 has 14 residues. For the CDR3, the DNA is TGTGCCTGGGGTGGACAGGGGGCCGGTTACGAGCAGTACTTC. As protein: CAWGGQGAGYEQYF.

This clone appeared once. V is TRBV4-1 and J is TRBJ1-2; D not certain. The germline V gene has CDR1 MGHRA and CDR2 YSYEKL. There are 16 residues in the CDR3. V lost 1 base and J lost 5, with 17 bases in between. In DNA form, the CDR3 reads TGCGCCAGCAGCCAAGGATATAGAAGTAACCATTATGGCTACACCTTC. It translates to CASSQGYRSNHYGYTF.

V gene TRBV19 combines with J gene TRBJ1-4, with 9 nucleotides matching TRBD1. This CDR3 spans 16 amino acids. V lost 8 bases to trimming and J lost 0 bases; unmatched junction nucleotides: 7. Germline-derived CDR1 and CDR2 are LNHDA and SQIVND (reference sequence). The CDR3 DNA is TGTGCCAGTCAGGGACAGGGCTTTTCAACTAATGAAAAACTGTTTTTT. Translated, it gives CASQGQGFSTNEKLFF.

This clone turned up a few times. The chain joins TRBV28 to TRBJ1-2, with 9 bases identical to TRBD1. V was clipped by 7 bases and J by 5 bases; unmatched bases: 11. Germline CDR1 MDHEN, CDR2 SYDVKM. The CDR3 extends over 15 amino acids. The CDR3 loop reads CASTSQGAPFYGYTF. CDR3 coding DNA: TGTGCCAGCACCTCACAGGGGGCCCCCTTTTATGGCTACACCTTC.

The rearrangement uses TRBV7-2 and TRBJ2-7, with D perhaps matching TRBD1 (5 bases). Trimming pared 1 base from V and 5 bases from J, leaving 15 bases between. The CDR3 is 15 amino acids. Per germline, CDR1 SGHTA and CDR2 FQGNSA. Here the CDR3 DNA reads TGTGCCAGCAGCTTAGGGAGACAGCGTTACGACGAGCAGTACTTC. Residues: CASSLGRQRYDEQYF.

In this sample, this clone turned up a few times. The rearrangement links TRBV21-1 to TRBJ1-5; the D call in the table, TRBD1, was not verified against the DNA. TRBV21-1 is a known pseudogene. The CDR3 has 11 amino acids. The CDR3 bases are TGTGCCAGCAGCAAATGGCCGCCCCAGCATTTT. This sequence encodes CASSKWPPQHF.